A selection of T cell receptor beta chains follows, all from one sample in a study of T cell repertoires in cytomegalovirus infection. MiXCR, applied by TCRdb to the reads, yields one record per CDR3 protein. The repertoire includes roughly 920,000 distinct CDR3 sequences, less than 40% of them detected once, and about 14% sits in the top ten. These TCRs are of unknown antigen specificity. Here the sequenced sample was cultured CD8+ T cells from PBMCs, taken from culture after CMV antigen stimulation. The receptors were gathered from a human donor in good health (CMV status not recorded). Some clones in this sample may be carry-over from other donors' samples. Each CDR3 is given with its conserved first and last residue. Fields, in order: clone size, J gene, D gene, V gene, CDR3 protein, CDR3 DNA. D genes are given only for firm matches. For some rows the clone size is stated as once, few or many, or as a class when expanded; others skip it.

abundance: few
j_gene: TRBJ2-3
d_gene: NA
v_gene: TRBV12-3/TRBV12-4
CDR3aa: CATRGRGPDTQYF
CDR3nt: TGTGCCACCAGAGGGCGAGGCCCGGATACGCAGTATTTT

abundance: NA
j_gene: TRBJ1-5
d_gene: NA
v_gene: TRBV19
CDR3aa: CASSIDPNRNQPQHF
CDR3nt: TGTGCCAGTAGTATAGACCCAAACCGAAATCAGCCCCAGCATTTT

abundance: NA
j_gene: TRBJ1-5
d_gene: NA
v_gene: TRBV4-3
CDR3aa: CASSQDTNQPQHF
CDR3nt: TGCGCCAGCAGCCAAGACACCAACCAGCCCCAGCATTTT

abundance: NA
j_gene: TRBJ2-7
d_gene: NA
v_gene: TRBV20-1
CDR3aa: CSAVLRGSTYEQYF
CDR3nt: TGCAGTGCGGTTTTGAGGGGGAGCACCTACGAGCAGTACTTC

abundance: NA
j_gene: TRBJ2-2
d_gene: NA
v_gene: TRBV11-2
CDR3aa: CASSSGPTGELFF
CDR3nt: TGTGCCAGCAGCTCAGGACCCACCGGGGAGCTGTTTTTT

abundance: NA
j_gene: TRBJ2-2
d_gene: NA
v_gene: TRBV7-3
CDR3aa: CASSPRDRRTGELFF
CDR3nt: TGTGCCAGCAGCCCTCGGGACCGCCGAACCGGGGAGCTGTTTTTT

abundance: NA
j_gene: TRBJ1-2
d_gene: NA
v_gene: TRBV6-8
CDR3aa: CASSNHGAYGYTF
CDR3nt: TGTGCCAGCAGCAATCACGGGGCCTATGGCTACACCTTC

abundance: few
j_gene: TRBJ1-1
d_gene: NA
v_gene: TRBV4-2
CDR3aa: CASSLYGASGTEAFF
CDR3nt: TGTGCCAGCAGCTTATACGGGGCCAGCGGCACTGAAGCTTTCTTT

abundance: NA
j_gene: TRBJ2-5
d_gene: TRBD2
v_gene: TRBV12-3/TRBV12-4
CDR3aa: CASSCPSGGKTQYF
CDR3nt: TGTGCCAGCAGTTGCCCTAGCGGGGGAAAGACCCAGTACTTC

abundance: few
j_gene: TRBJ1-5
d_gene: NA
v_gene: TRBV7-9
CDR3aa: CASSLPHQPQHF
CDR3nt: TGTGCCAGCAGTCTCCCCCATCAGCCCCAGCATTTT

abundance: many
j_gene: TRBJ1-2
d_gene: NA
v_gene: TRBV7-8
CDR3aa: CASSKLLTDPTNYGYTF
CDR3nt: TGTGCCAGCAGCAAGCTGCTGACAGACCCTACTAACTATGGCTACACCTTC

abundance: NA
j_gene: TRBJ2-7
d_gene: NA
v_gene: TRBV2
CDR3aa: CASRRIYEQYF
CDR3nt: TGTGCGAGCAGGCGGATCTACGAGCAGTACTTC

abundance: few
j_gene: TRBJ2-7
d_gene: NA
v_gene: TRBV7-6
CDR3aa: CASSPGTARPYEQYF
CDR3nt: TGTGCCAGCAGCCCGGGGACCGCACGCCCCTACGAGCAGTACTTC

abundance: few
j_gene: TRBJ1-2
d_gene: NA
v_gene: TRBV27
CDR3aa: CASSPIFLDLYGYTF
CDR3nt: TGTGCCAGCAGTCCAATCTTTTTGGACCTCTATGGCTACACCTTC

abundance: NA
j_gene: TRBJ2-1
d_gene: NA
v_gene: TRBV7-9
CDR3aa: CASSLPRNREDEQFF
CDR3nt: TGTGCCAGCAGCTTACCCAGAAACCGCGAAGATGAGCAGTTCTTC

abundance: few
j_gene: TRBJ2-2
d_gene: TRBD1
v_gene: TRBV19
CDR3aa: CASIGGAGGELFF
CDR3nt: TGTGCCAGTATAGGGGGCGCAGGCGGGGAGCTGTTTTTT

abundance: once
j_gene: TRBJ2-7
d_gene: TRBD1
v_gene: TRBV6-2/TRBV6-3
CDR3aa: CASSWGQGPIYEQYF
CDR3nt: TGTGCCAGCAGCTGGGGACAGGGGCCCATTTACGAGCAGTACTTC

abundance: NA
j_gene: TRBJ1-1
d_gene: TRBD1
v_gene: TRBV2
CDR3aa: CASRRGTGANRQEAFF
CDR3nt: TGTGCCAGCAGGCGGGGGACAGGGGCAAACCGCCAGGAAGCTTTCTTT

abundance: many
j_gene: TRBJ2-5
d_gene: TRBD2
v_gene: TRBV11-2
CDR3aa: CASTRAGGPGTQYF
CDR3nt: TGTGCCAGCACCCGAGCGGGGGGGCCTGGGACCCAGTACTTC

abundance: NA
j_gene: TRBJ2-7
d_gene: NA
v_gene: TRBV6-5
CDR3aa: CASGRGLNDEQYF
CDR3nt: TGTGCCAGCGGCCGAGGACTGAACGACGAGCAGTACTTC

abundance: few
j_gene: TRBJ2-7
d_gene: NA
v_gene: TRBV20-1
CDR3aa: CSAWDNSYEQYF
CDR3nt: TGCAGTGCGTGGGACAACTCCTACGAGCAGTACTTC

abundance: NA
j_gene: TRBJ1-6
d_gene: TRBD1
v_gene: TRBV7-6
CDR3aa: CASSPGTGGAYNSPLHF
CDR3nt: TGTGCCAGCAGCCCTGGGACAGGGGGCGCCTATAATTCACCCCTCCACTTT

abundance: NA
j_gene: TRBJ1-6
d_gene: NA
v_gene: TRBV15
CDR3aa: CATSRKGAEDSPLHF
CDR3nt: TGTGCCACCAGCAGAAAAGGGGCGGAGGACTCACCCCTCCACTTT

abundance: NA
j_gene: TRBJ2-7
d_gene: NA
v_gene: TRBV19
CDR3aa: CASSVAGSTPYEQYF
CDR3nt: TGTGCCAGTAGTGTGGCCGGGAGCACTCCCTACGAGCAGTACTTC

abundance: NA
j_gene: TRBJ2-2
d_gene: NA
v_gene: TRBV4-1
CDR3aa: CASSQGPIPGELFF
CDR3nt: TGCGCCAGCAGCCAAGGGCCCATCCCCGGGGAGCTGTTTTTT

abundance: many
j_gene: TRBJ1-6
d_gene: NA
v_gene: TRBV7-2
CDR3aa: CASSLNDGNNSPLHF
CDR3nt: TGTGCCAGCAGCTTAAACGACGGGAATAATTCACCCCTCCACTTT

abundance: many
j_gene: TRBJ2-2
d_gene: TRBD2
v_gene: TRBV6-2/TRBV6-3
CDR3aa: CASTHTGGAGAYTGELFF
CDR3nt: TGTGCCAGCACCCATACCGGGGGGGCAGGGGCCTACACCGGGGAGCTGTTTTTT

abundance: NA
j_gene: TRBJ1-5
d_gene: NA
v_gene: TRBV28
CDR3aa: CASSLKSDQPQHF
CDR3nt: TGTGCCAGCAGCCTAAAAAGCGATCAGCCCCAGCATTTT

abundance: many
j_gene: TRBJ2-4
d_gene: TRBD1
v_gene: TRBV7-6
CDR3aa: CASSFRRDRGRRLDIQYF
CDR3nt: TGTGCCAGCAGCTTTAGAAGGGACAGGGGGCGCCGGTTGGACATTCAGTACTTC

abundance: few
j_gene: TRBJ2-6
d_gene: TRBD2
v_gene: TRBV4-1
CDR3aa: CASSQIAGDSGANVLTF
CDR3nt: TGCGCCAGCAGCCAAATAGCGGGTGACTCTGGGGCCAACGTCCTGACTTTC

abundance: NA
j_gene: TRBJ1-2
d_gene: NA
v_gene: TRBV5-8
CDR3aa: CASSLAPSGLRRDYGYTF
CDR3nt: TGTGCCAGCAGCTTGGCCCCGTCAGGGCTAAGGAGGGACTATGGCTACACCTTC

abundance: once
j_gene: TRBJ1-6
d_gene: TRBD1
v_gene: TRBV12-3/TRBV12-4
CDR3aa: CASSNGQGFSPLHF
CDR3nt: TGTGCCAGCAGTAACGGACAGGGGTTTTCACCCCTCCACTTT

abundance: few
j_gene: TRBJ1-5
d_gene: NA
v_gene: TRBV19
CDR3aa: CASSRWGDQPQHF
CDR3nt: TGTGCCAGTAGTCGGTGGGGGGACCAGCCCCAGCATTTT

abundance: once
j_gene: TRBJ2-1
d_gene: TRBD1
v_gene: TRBV29-1
CDR3aa: CSGRTGGYNEQFF
CDR3nt: TGCAGCGGACGGACAGGGGGCTACAATGAGCAGTTCTTC

abundance: few
j_gene: TRBJ2-7
d_gene: NA
v_gene: TRBV6-6
CDR3aa: CASSHPGFIQPPTSYEQYF
CDR3nt: TGTGCCAGCAGCCATCCGGGTTTCATTCAGCCCCCGACCTCCTACGAGCAGTACTTC

abundance: NA
j_gene: TRBJ2-3
d_gene: NA
v_gene: TRBV10-1
CDR3aa: CASSEAGTGVTDTQYF
CDR3nt: TGCGCCAGCAGTGAAGCCGGGACGGGAGTCACAGATACGCAGTATTTT

abundance: NA
j_gene: TRBJ2-5
d_gene: NA
v_gene: TRBV11-2
CDR3aa: CASSRRGQLRETQYF
CDR3nt: TGTGCCAGCAGCCGACGCGGACAGCTAAGAGAGACCCAGTACTTC

abundance: NA
j_gene: TRBJ2-7
d_gene: NA
v_gene: TRBV7-2
CDR3aa: CASSYYRETYEQYF
CDR3nt: TGTGCCAGCAGCTACTACAGGGAGACCTACGAGCAGTACTTC

abundance: NA
j_gene: TRBJ2-2
d_gene: NA
v_gene: TRBV7-9
CDR3aa: CASSLDRQFTGELFF
CDR3nt: TGTGCCAGCAGCTTAGATCGGCAGTTCACCGGGGAGCTGTTTTTT

abundance: few
j_gene: TRBJ1-2
d_gene: NA
v_gene: TRBV6-1
CDR3aa: CASSEKAARFSGGYTF
CDR3nt: TGTGCCAGCAGTGAAAAGGCCGCAAGATTCTCTGGAGGCTACACCTTC

abundance: NA
j_gene: TRBJ1-1
d_gene: NA
v_gene: TRBV19
CDR3aa: CASSFSQGSEAFF
CDR3nt: TGTGCCAGTAGTTTTTCGCAGGGATCTGAAGCTTTCTTT

abundance: few
j_gene: TRBJ1-1
d_gene: NA
v_gene: TRBV24-1
CDR3aa: CATRMLNTEAFF
CDR3nt: TGTGCCACCAGGATGTTGAACACTGAAGCTTTCTTT

abundance: few
j_gene: TRBJ1-1
d_gene: NA
v_gene: TRBV7-9
CDR3aa: CASSGGKNTEAFF
CDR3nt: TGTGCCAGCAGCGGTGGGAAGAACACTGAAGCTTTCTTT

abundance: NA
j_gene: TRBJ1-2
d_gene: TRBD1
v_gene: TRBV10-3
CDR3aa: CAIRDRGGTAGYTF
CDR3nt: TGTGCCATCAGAGACAGGGGTGGGACCGCTGGCTACACCTTC

abundance: few
j_gene: TRBJ2-7
d_gene: TRBD2
v_gene: TRBV6-6
CDR3aa: CASSYSSGGVHEQYF
CDR3nt: TGTGCCAGCAGTTACTCGAGCGGGGGGGTCCACGAGCAGTACTTC

abundance: NA
j_gene: TRBJ2-7
d_gene: NA
v_gene: TRBV25-1
CDR3aa: CASTSGPSYEQYF
CDR3nt: TGTGCCAGCACTTCGGGACCCTCCTACGAGCAGTACTTC

abundance: many
j_gene: TRBJ2-1
d_gene: TRBD2
v_gene: TRBV7-6
CDR3aa: CASSSSGVGEQFF
CDR3nt: TGTGCCAGCAGCTCTAGCGGGGTCGGAGAGCAGTTCTTC

abundance: NA
j_gene: TRBJ2-4
d_gene: NA
v_gene: TRBV7-9
CDR3aa: CASSLANAEGRNIQYF
CDR3nt: TGTGCCAGCAGCTTAGCGAATGCGGAGGGTAGAAACATTCAGTACTTC

abundance: NA
j_gene: TRBJ2-3
d_gene: NA
v_gene: TRBV5-1
CDR3aa: CASKDQGDTQYF
CDR3nt: TGCGCCAGCAAAGATCAGGGAGATACGCAGTATTTT

abundance: few
j_gene: TRBJ2-2
d_gene: NA
v_gene: TRBV11-2
CDR3aa: CASSPTQIYTGELFF
CDR3nt: TGTGCCAGCAGCCCAACCCAGATCTACACCGGGGAGCTGTTTTTT

abundance: few
j_gene: TRBJ1-2
d_gene: TRBD1
v_gene: TRBV20-1
CDR3aa: CSATSRQGIYGYTF
CDR3nt: TGCAGTGCTACCTCGCGACAGGGCATCTATGGCTACACCTTC

abundance: NA
j_gene: TRBJ1-1
d_gene: NA
v_gene: TRBV6-6
CDR3aa: CASSYRGENTEAFF
CDR3nt: TGTGCCAGCAGTTATAGAGGGGAGAACACTGAAGCTTTCTTT

abundance: few
j_gene: TRBJ1-1
d_gene: NA
v_gene: TRBV7-6
CDR3aa: CASSLGTSGMNTEAFF
CDR3nt: TGTGCCAGCAGCTTGGGGACCTCAGGTATGAACACTGAAGCTTTCTTT

abundance: NA
j_gene: TRBJ2-5
d_gene: NA
v_gene: TRBV4-3
CDR3aa: CASSQDRGSQATQYF
CDR3nt: TGCGCCAGCAGCCAAGATCGCGGCTCTCAGGCGACCCAGTACTTC

abundance: few
j_gene: TRBJ1-6
d_gene: NA
v_gene: TRBV6-6
CDR3aa: CASSYSDGAYNSPLHF
CDR3nt: TGTGCCAGCAGTTACTCGGACGGAGCCTATAATTCACCCCTCCACTTT